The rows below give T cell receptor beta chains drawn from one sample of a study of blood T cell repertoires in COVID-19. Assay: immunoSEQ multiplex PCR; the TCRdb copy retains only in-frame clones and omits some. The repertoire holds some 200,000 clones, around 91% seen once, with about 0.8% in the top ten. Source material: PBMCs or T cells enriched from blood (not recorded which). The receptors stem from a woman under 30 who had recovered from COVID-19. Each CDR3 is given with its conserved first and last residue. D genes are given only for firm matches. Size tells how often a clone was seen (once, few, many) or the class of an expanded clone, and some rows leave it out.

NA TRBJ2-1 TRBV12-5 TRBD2 TGTGCTAGTGGTAGGACTAGCGGGAGAGCAAATGAGCAGTTCTTC CASGRTSGRANEQFF
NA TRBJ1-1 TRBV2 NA TGTGCCACCTCGTCGTTTAAAAACACTGAAGCTTTCTTT CATSSFKNTEAFF
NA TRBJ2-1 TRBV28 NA TGTGCCAGCAGTCCAGCTAGGTCCTACAATGAGCAGTTCTTC CASSPARSYNEQFF
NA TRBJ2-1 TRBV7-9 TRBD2 TGTGCCAGCAGCTTTGGGGGGGTCTACAATGAGCAGTTCTTC CASSFGGVYNEQFF
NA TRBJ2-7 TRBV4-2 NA TGTGCCAGCAGCCAAGAGCGGGAAAGTCCCTACGAGCAGTACTTC CASSQERESPYEQYF
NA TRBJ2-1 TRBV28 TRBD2 TGTGCCAGCAGCCCCGCCGGGACTAGCGTCGTGGGGGAGCAGTTCTTC CASSPAGTSVVGEQFF
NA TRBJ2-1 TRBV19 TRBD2 TGTGCCAGTAGCCCAAGCGGGAGTTCCTACAATGAGCAGTTCTTC CASSPSGSSYNEQFF
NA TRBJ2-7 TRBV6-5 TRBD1 TGTGCCAGCAGCGCCGGGACAGGCTACACCTACGAGCAGTACTTC CASSAGTGYTYEQYF
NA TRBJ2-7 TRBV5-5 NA TGTGCCAGCAGCTTCGCGGGCCTAGCCAACTCCTACGAGCAGTACTTC CASSFAGLANSYEQYF
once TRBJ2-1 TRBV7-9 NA TGTGCCAGCAGCTTAGGGGGCGGAGGGGAGTTCTTC CASSLGGGGEFF
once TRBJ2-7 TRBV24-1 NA TGTGCCACCAGGGTCGACAGTCTTCCGAACTCCTACGAGCAGTACTTC CATRVDSLPNSYEQYF
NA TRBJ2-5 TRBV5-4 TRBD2 TGTGCCAGCAGCACCCGACTAGCGGCCAGATCGGAGACCCAGTACTTC CASSTRLAARSETQYF
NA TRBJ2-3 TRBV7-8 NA TGTGCCAGCAGCTTAGGAGCAGGGAGGGATACGCAGTATTTT CASSLGAGRDTQYF
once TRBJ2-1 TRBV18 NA TGTGCCAGCTCACCACCGGGAAGGGGATACAATGAGCAGTTCTTC CASSPPGRGYNEQFF
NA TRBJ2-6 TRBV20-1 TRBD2 TGCAGTGCTCGTGGACTAGCGGGAGGGCCAGCCGGGGCCAACGTCCTGACTTTC CSARGLAGGPAGANVLTF
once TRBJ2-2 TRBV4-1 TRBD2 TGCGCCAGCAGCCAAGGGGGCTTAGCGGGAGCAGTCACCGGGGAGCTGTTTTTT CASSQGGLAGAVTGELFF
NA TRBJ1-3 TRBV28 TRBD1 TGTGCCAGCAGCATACCGACAGGGGGTAACTCTGGAAACACCATATATTTT CASSIPTGGNSGNTIYF
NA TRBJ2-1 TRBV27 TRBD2 TGTGCCAGCAGCGAACTCGGGAGGCTCTCCTACAATGAGCAGTTCTTC CASSELGRLSYNEQFF
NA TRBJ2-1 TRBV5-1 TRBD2 TGCGCCAGCAGCGGATCCCTAGCGGGAGAATACTCGTACTACAATGAGCAGTTCTTC CASSGSLAGEYSYYNEQFF
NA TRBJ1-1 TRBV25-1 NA TGTGCCAGCAGTACGTGGGGAGGCACTGAAGCTTTCTTT CASSTWGGTEAFF
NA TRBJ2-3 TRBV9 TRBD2 TGTGCCAGCAGCACTAGCGGGAGTTCCGATACGCAGTATTTT CASSTSGSSDTQYF
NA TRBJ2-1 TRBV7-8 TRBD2 TGTGCCAGCAGCCTCCGGTGGTTTGGCGGGAGGGTTGATTACAATGAGCAGTTCTTC CASSLRWFGGRVDYNEQFF
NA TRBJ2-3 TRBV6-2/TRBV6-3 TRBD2 TGTGCCAGCAGTTACGAGGGACTAGCGGGAGAGGCCCCGCGAGATACGCAGTATTTT CASSYEGLAGEAPRDTQYF
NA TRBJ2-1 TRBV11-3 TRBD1 TGTGCCAGCAGCGGGACAGGGGAGTATGGTGAGCAGTTCTTC CASSGTGEYGEQFF
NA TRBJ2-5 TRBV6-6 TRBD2 TGTGCCAGCAGTTCCAAAGGACTAGCAGAAGAGACCCAGTACTTC CASSSKGLAEETQYF
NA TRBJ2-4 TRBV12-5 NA TGTGCTAGTGGTCTAGAAAACATTCAGTACTTC CASGLENIQYF
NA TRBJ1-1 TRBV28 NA TGTGCCAGCAGGGACAGAACATTGAACACTGAAGCTTTCTTT CASRDRTLNTEAFF
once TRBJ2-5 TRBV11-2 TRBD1 TGTGCCAGCAGCTCCCCCAGGGGGCAAGAGACCCAGTACTTC CASSSPRGQETQYF
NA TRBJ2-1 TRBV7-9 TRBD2 TGTGCCAGCAGCTTAGCGACTGGACTAGGGAATGAGCAGTTCTTC CASSLATGLGNEQFF
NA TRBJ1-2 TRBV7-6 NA TGTGCCAGCAGCTTGTCGGGATATGGCTACACCTTC CASSLSGYGYTF
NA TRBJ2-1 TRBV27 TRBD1 TGTGCCAGCAGTCCGGGACAGGGGTACTACAATGAGCAGTTCTTC CASSPGQGYYNEQFF
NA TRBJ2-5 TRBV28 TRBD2 TGTGCCAGCAGTTCCCTTACTAGCGGGAGTGTCGAGACCCAGTACTTC CASSSLTSGSVETQYF
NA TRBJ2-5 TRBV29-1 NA TGCAGCGTTGAAGAGTTCAGAAAAGAGACCCAGTACTTC CSVEEFRKETQYF
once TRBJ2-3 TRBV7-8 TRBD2 TGTGCCAGCAGCTTCTTCCCTGCGGGAGGGGGGGACACAGATACGCAGTATTTT CASSFFPAGGGDTDTQYF
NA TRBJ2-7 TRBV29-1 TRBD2 TGCAGCGTTGTAATAGCGGGAGGTTACGAGCAGTACTTC CSVVIAGGYEQYF
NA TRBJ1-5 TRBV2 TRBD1 TGTGCCAGCAGTGTTCAGGGGGTGAATCAGCCCCAGCATTTT CASSVQGVNQPQHF
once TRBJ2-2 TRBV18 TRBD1 TGTGCCAGCTCAACCGGGACAGGGGGCTTCGGGGAGCTGTTTTTT CASSTGTGGFGELFF
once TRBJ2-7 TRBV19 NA TGTGCCAGTAGTATAGATCCGGGTCCGCTACCTTACGAGCAGTACTTC CASSIDPGPLPYEQYF
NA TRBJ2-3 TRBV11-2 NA TGTGCCAGCACCTCGGCGGGTAGGCAGTATTTT CASTSAGRQYF
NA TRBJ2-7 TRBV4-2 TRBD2 TGTGCCAGCAGCCAAGCTCAGTGGGGCAAGGGAAAGCGGGAGACGTCCTCCTACGAGCAGTACTTC CASSQAQWGKGKRETSSYEQYF
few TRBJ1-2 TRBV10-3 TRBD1 TGTGCCATCAATACCGGGACAGGACCTATGGGCTACACCTTC CAINTGTGPMGYTF
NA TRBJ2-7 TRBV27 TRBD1 TGTGCCAGCAGTTTATCCCTTACAGGGGGAACCCCGGGCGAGCAGTACTTC CASSLSLTGGTPGEQYF
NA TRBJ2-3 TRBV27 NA TGTGCCAGCGGGGCGACTAGCACAGATACGCAGTATTTT CASGATSTDTQYF